This TCR beta chain appears in the sequencing data of a study of blood T cell repertoires in COVID-19. This clone was detected only a few times. Per the study methods: Reference gene primer amplification in the assay estimated nucleated cell counts. Produced via immunoSEQ multiplex PCR; TCRdb's table is partial and in-frame only. Clonal size and the V and J genes are those of that table, whereas D and trimming came from the DNA. The sample carries about 89,000 clones, around 80% recorded once. What was sequenced was peripheral blood. The sequence derives from a human donor in a cohort sampled during active COVID-19.

The CDR3 nucleotides are TGTGCCAGCAGTTACACTCTGGGCTACACCTTC. Protein: CASSYTLGYTF. The V gene is TRBV6-2 or TRBV6-3, the J gene TRBJ1-2, with unresolved D. Germline CDR1 and CDR2: MNHEY and SVGEGT. The V end was cut by 2 bases, the J end by 8 bases, with 6 bases between. CDR3 length: 11 amino acids.